This T cell receptor (beta chain) stems from a study of blood T cell repertoires in COVID-19. Enrollees, about 18 to 89 years old, lived in 24 US areas. Participant-reported clinical history was the basis for cohort assignment. Method: immunoSEQ multiplex PCR; TCRdb's copy keeps in-frame clones and lacks some. The sample carries 280,000 or so clones, around nine tenths recorded once. J gave up 5 bases and V 4 bases, and 7 bases lay outside the gene matches. There are 15 residues in the CDR3. CDR1 SGHRS and CDR2 YFSETQ come from the germline V gene. In its sample, this clone was seen a few times. This chain links TRBV5-1 with TRBJ2-2; 8 nucleotides align to TRBD2. The specimen was PBMCs or T cells enriched from blood (not recorded which). The receptor's source is a woman in her 40s who had recovered from COVID-19. This chain's CDR3 is CASSLQTSETGELFF. CDR3 coding DNA: TGCGCCAGCAGCCTTCAGACTAGCGAGACCGGGGAGCTGTTTTTT.